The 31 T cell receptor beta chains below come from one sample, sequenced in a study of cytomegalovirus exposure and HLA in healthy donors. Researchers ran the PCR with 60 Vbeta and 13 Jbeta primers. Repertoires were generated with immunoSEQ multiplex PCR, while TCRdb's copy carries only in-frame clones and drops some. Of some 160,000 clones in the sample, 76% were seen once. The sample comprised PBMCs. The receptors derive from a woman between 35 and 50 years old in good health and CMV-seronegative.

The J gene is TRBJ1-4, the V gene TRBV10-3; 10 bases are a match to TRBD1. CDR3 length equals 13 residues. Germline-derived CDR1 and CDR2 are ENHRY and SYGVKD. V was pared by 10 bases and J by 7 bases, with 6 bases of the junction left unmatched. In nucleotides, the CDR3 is TGTGCCAGCACTGGACAGGGGGGTGAAAAACTGTTTTTT. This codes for CASTGQGGEKLFF.

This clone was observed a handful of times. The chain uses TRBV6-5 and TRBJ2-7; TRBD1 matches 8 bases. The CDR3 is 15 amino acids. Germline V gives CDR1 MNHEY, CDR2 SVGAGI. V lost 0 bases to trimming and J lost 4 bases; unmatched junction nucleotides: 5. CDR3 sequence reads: CASSYSQGAAYEQYF. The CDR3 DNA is TGTGCCAGCAGTTACTCCCAGGGGGCAGCGTACGAGCAGTACTTC.

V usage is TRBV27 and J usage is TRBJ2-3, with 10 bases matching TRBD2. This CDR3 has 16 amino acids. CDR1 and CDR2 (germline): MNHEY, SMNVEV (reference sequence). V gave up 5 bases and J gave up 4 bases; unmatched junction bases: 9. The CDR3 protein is CASSPPTSGVPDTQYF. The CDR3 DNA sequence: TGTGCCAGCAGTCCCCCCACTAGCGGGGTGCCAGATACGCAGTATTTT.

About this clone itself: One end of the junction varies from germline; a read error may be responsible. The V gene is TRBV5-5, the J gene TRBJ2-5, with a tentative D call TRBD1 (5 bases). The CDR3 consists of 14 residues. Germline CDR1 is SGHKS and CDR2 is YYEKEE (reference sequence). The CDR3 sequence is CASSSAGYQETRYF. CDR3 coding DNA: TGTGCCAGCAGCTCTGCAGGGTACCAAGAGACCCGGTACTTC. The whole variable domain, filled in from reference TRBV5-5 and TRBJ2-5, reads DAGVTQSPTHLIKTRGQQVTLRCSPISGHKSVSWYQQVLGQGPQFIFQYYEKEERGRGNFPDRFSARQFPNYSSELNVNALLLGDSALYLCASSSAGYQETRYFGPGTRLLVL.

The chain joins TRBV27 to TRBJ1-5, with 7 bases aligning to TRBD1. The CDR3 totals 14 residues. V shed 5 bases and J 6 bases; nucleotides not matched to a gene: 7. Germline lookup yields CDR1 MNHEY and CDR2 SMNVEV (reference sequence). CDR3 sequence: CASSLDRYGQPQHF. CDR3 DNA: TGTGCCAGCAGTCTGGACAGGTACGGTCAGCCCCAGCATTTT.

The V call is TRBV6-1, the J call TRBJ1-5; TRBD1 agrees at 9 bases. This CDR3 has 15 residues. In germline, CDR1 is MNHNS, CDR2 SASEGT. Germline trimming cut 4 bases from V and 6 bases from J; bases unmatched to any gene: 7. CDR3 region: CASSGGTGRAQPQHF. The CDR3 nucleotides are TGTGCCAGCAGTGGGGGGACAGGGAGAGCTCAGCCCCAGCATTTT.

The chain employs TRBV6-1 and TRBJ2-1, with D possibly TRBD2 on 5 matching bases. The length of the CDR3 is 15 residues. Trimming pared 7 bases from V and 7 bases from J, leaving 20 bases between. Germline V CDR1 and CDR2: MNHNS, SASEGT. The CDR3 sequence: CASKTGRSPTNEQFF. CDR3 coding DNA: TGTGCCAGCAAAACGGGAAGGAGCCCTACGAATGAGCAGTTCTTC.

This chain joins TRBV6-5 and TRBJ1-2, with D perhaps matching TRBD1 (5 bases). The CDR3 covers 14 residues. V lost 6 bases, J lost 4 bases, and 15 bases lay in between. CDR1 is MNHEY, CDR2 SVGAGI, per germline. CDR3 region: CASSLGGTSYGYTF. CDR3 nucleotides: TGTGCCAGCAGCCTGGGGGGGACTTCCTATGGCTACACCTTC.

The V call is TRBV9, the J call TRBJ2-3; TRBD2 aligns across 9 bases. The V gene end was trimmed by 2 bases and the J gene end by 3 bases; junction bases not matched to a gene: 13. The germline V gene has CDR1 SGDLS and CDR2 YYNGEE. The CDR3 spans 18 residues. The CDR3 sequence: CASSVELSSGDVTDTQYF. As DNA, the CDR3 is TGTGCCAGCAGCGTCGAATTATCTAGCGGGGACGTTACAGATACGCAGTATTTT.

The chain's CDR3 is CASSVEEGEDDTQYF. CDR3 DNA sequence: TGTGCCAGCAGCGTAGAGGAAGGGGAGGATGATACGCAGTATTTT. The chain is built from TRBV9 and TRBJ2-3; D is possibly TRBD2 (6 bases). The V gene's germline CDR1 is SGDLS and CDR2 YYNGEE. The length of the CDR3 is 15 residues. V was shortened by 0 bases and J by 6 bases, with 14 bases between the two germline ends.

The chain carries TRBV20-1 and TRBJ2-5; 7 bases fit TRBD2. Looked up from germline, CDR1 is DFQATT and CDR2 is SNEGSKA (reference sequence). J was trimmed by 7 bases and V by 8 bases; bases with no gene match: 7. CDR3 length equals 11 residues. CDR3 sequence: CSSGARGTQYF. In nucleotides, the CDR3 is TGCAGTAGCGGGGCCCGGGGGACCCAGTACTTC.

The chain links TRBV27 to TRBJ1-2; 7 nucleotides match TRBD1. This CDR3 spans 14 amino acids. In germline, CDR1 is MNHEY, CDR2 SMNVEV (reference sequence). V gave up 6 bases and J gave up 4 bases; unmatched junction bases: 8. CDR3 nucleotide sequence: TGTGCCAGCAGCGCCGAGACAGGGAGCTATGGCTACACCTTC. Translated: CASSAETGSYGYTF.

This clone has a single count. CDR3 DNA sequence: TGTGCCAGCAGCCCACCCAGACAGGGTACGGGAGATACGCAGTATTTT. Its translation: CASSPPRQGTGDTQYF. The V and J genes are TRBV7-9 and TRBJ2-3, with 7 bases matching TRBD1. This CDR3 has 16 residues. V dropped 5 bases and J dropped 5; count of bases not matched to a gene: 13. From germline, CDR1 is SEHNR and CDR2 FQNEAQ (reference sequence).

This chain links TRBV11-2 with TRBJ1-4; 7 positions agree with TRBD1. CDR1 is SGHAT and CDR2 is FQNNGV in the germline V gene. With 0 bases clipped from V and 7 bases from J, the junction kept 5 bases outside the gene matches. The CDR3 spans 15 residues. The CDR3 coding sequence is TGTGCCAGCAGCTTAGAGCGAGGGGGCGGTGAAAAACTGTTTTTT. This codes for CASSLERGGGEKLFF.

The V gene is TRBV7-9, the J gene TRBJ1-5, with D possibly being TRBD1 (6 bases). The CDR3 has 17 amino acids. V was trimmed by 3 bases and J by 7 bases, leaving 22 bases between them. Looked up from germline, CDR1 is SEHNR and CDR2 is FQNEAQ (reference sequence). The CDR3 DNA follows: TGTGCCAGCAGCTTGGGGACCGCTGACAGGCGACAACAGCCCCAGCATTTT. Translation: CASSLGTADRRQQPQHF.

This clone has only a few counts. The CDR3 DNA is TGTGCCAGCAGTTCCGAGGACAGGGTACTTCAGCCCCAGCATTTT. Its protein is CASSSEDRVLQPQHF. The V call is TRBV28, the J call TRBJ1-5; 8 bases align to TRBD1. V dropped 4 bases and J dropped 6; count of bases not matched to a gene: 8. The CDR3 is made up of 15 amino acids. Looked up from germline, CDR1 is MDHEN and CDR2 is SYDVKM.

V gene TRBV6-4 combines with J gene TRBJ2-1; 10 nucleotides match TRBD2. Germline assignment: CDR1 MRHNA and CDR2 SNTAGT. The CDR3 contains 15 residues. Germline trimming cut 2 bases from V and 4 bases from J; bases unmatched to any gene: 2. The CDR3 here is CASSDSGGDYNEQFF. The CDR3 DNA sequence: TGTGCCAGCAGTGACAGCGGGGGGGATTACAATGAGCAGTTCTTC.

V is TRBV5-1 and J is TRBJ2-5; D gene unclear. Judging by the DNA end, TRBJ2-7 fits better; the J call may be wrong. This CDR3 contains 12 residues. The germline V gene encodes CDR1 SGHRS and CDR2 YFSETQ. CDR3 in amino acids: CASSLGAYEQYF. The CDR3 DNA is TGCGCCAGCAGCTTGGGAGCTTACGAGCAGTACTTC.

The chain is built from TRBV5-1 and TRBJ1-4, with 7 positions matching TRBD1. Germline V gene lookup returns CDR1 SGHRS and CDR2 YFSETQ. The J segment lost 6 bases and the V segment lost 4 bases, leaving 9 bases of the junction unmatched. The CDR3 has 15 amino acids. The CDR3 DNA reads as TGCGCCAGCAGCCCGGAAGGGGGCGCGGATGAAAAACTGTTTTTT. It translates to CASSPEGGADEKLFF.

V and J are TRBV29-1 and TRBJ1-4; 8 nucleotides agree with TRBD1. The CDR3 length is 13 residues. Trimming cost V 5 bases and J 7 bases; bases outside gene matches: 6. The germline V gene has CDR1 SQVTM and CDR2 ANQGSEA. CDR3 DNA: TGCAGCGTTTTACTCGACAGGGGTGAAAAACTGTTTTTT. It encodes CSVLLDRGEKLFF.

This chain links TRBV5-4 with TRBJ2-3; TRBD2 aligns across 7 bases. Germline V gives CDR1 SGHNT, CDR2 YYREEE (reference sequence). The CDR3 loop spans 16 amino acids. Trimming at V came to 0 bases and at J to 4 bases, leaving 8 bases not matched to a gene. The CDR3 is CASSLGPRETPDTQYF. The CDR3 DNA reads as TGTGCCAGCAGCTTGGGCCCGCGGGAGACCCCAGATACGCAGTATTTT. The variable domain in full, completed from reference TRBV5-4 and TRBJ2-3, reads ETGVTQSPTHLIKTRGQQVTLRCSSQSGHNTVSWYQQALGQGPQFIFQYYREEENGRGNFPPRFSGLQFPNYSSELNVNALELDDSALYLCASSLGPRETPDTQYFGPGTRLTVL.

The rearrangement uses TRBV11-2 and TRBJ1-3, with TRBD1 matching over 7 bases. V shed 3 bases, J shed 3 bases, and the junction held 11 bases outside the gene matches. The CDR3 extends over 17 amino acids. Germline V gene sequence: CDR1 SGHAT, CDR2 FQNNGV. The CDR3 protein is CASSFFPGTDHGNTIYF. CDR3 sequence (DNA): TGTGCCAGCAGCTTCTTTCCAGGGACAGACCATGGAAACACCATATATTTT.

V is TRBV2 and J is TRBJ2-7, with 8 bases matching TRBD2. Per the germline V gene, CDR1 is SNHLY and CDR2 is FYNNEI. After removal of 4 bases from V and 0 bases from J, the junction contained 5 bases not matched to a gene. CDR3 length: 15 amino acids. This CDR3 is CASSAGGRSSYEQYF. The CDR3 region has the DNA TGTGCCAGCAGTGCCGGCGGGAGGAGCTCCTACGAGCAGTACTTC.

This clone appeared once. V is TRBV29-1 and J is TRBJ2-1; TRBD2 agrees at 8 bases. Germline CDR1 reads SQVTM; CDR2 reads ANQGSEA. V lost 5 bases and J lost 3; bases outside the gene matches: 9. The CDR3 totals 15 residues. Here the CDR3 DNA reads TGCAGCGTTCGACCGGGACTAGAAAACTACAATGAGCAGTTCTTC. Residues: CSVRPGLENYNEQFF.

Here the CDR3 DNA reads TGTGCCAGCAACACCGAGGCAGCAACTAATGAAAAACTGTTTTTT. It is translated as CASNTEAATNEKLFF. The chain links TRBV28 to TRBJ1-4; D ambiguous. The germline CDR1 and CDR2 sequences are MDHEN and SYDVKM. The V end was cut by 7 bases, the J end by 0 bases, with 12 bases between. The CDR3 covers 15 residues.

The CDR3 region has the DNA TGCGCCAGCAGATCAACAGGGACGCATGAGCAGTTCTTC. Residues: CASRSTGTHEQFF. The chain has TRBV5-1 and TRBJ2-1; possible D gene TRBD1, 6 bases. The V and J ends lost 5 bases and 8 bases respectively, with 14 bases between them. In germline, CDR1 is SGHRS, CDR2 YFSETQ. This CDR3 region has 13 residues.

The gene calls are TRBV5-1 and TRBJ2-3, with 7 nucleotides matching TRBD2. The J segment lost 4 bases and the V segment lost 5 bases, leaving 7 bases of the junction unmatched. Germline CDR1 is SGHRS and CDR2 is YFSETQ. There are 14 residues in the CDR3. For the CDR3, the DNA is TGCGCCAGCAGTCGACTAGCAAATGCAGATACGCAGTATTTT. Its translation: CASSRLANADTQYF.

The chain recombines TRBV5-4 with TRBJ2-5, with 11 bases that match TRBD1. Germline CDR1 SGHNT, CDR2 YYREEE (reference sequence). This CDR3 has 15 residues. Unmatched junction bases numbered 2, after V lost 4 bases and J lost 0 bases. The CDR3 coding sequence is TGTGCCAGCAGCCCGGGACAGGGGGACCAAGAGACCCAGTACTTC. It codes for CASSPGQGDQETQYF.

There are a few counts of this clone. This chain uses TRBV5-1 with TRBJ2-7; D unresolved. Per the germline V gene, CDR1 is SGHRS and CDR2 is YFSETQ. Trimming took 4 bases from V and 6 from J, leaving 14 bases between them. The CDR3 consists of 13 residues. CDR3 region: CASSTSQAGEQYF. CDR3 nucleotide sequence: TGCGCCAGCAGCACGTCTCAGGCCGGCGAGCAGTACTTC.

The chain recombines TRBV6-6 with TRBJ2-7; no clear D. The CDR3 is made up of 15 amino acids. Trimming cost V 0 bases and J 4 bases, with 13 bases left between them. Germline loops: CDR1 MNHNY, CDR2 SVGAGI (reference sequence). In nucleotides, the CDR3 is TGTGCCAGCAGTTACTCGATCAGCGACCCTTACGAGCAGTACTTC. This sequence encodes CASSYSISDPYEQYF.

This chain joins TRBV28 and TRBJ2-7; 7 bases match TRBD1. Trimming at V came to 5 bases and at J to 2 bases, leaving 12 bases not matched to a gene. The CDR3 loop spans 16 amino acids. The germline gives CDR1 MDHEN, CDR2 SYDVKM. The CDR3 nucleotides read TGTGCCAGCAGTCCCCTGACAGGGATAGGGCCCTACGAGCAGTACTTC. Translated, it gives CASSPLTGIGPYEQYF.